Below are 10 T cell receptor beta chains sequenced from a single sample in a study of T cell responses to AZD1222 COVID-19 vaccine. The method was immunoSEQ multiplex PCR; TCRdb's version includes in-frame clones alone and lacks a portion of them. The sample includes some 100,000 clones, around nine tenths of them seen just once. The sample consisted of peripheral blood, taken 28 days after the second AZD1222 dose. Receptors originate from an adult who received the AZD1222 COVID-19 vaccine.

The V and J genes are TRBV13 and TRBJ1-1; the match to TRBD1 covers 7 bases. The CDR3 extends over 15 amino acids. After removal of 5 bases from V and 7 bases from J, the junction contained 13 bases not matched to a gene. Looked up from germline, CDR1 is PRHDT and CDR2 is FYEKMQ (reference sequence). The CDR3 region has the DNA TGTGCCAGCAGCACCCGACAGGGTTTGGACCATGAAGCTTTCTTT. It encodes CASSTRQGLDHEAFF.

This clone has just a few counts. The chain carries TRBV4-2 and TRBJ1-5; the D is unclear. Germline CDR1 is LGHNA and CDR2 is YNFKEQ. The length of the CDR3 is 15 residues. The V end lost 0 bases, the J end lost 6 bases, and 12 bases lay between the germline ends. The CDR3 reads CASSQEAAPSQPQHF. The DNA of the CDR3 is TGTGCCAGCAGCCAAGAGGCAGCCCCTAGTCAGCCCCAGCATTTT.

This chain uses TRBV11-3 with TRBJ2-7; 8 bases are shared with TRBD1. This CDR3 comprises 13 residues. Germline V gene data show CDR1 as SGHNT and CDR2 as YENEEA. V dropped 5 bases and J dropped 2; count of bases not matched to a gene: 2. The CDR3 sequence is CASSDRGPYEQYF. The DNA of the CDR3 is TGTGCCAGCAGCGACAGGGGCCCCTACGAGCAGTACTTC. Based on the CDR3 plus reference TRBV11-3 and TRBJ2-7, the full variable domain is EAGVVQSPRYKIIEKKQPVAFWCNPISGHNTLYWYLQNLGQGPELLIRYENEEAVDDSQLPKDRFSAERLKGVDSTLKIQPAELGDSAVYLCASSDRGPYEQYFGPGTRLTVT.

The gene calls are TRBV28 and TRBJ2-7; perhaps TRBD1 as D (6 bases). This CDR3 contains 13 residues. CDR1 is MDHEN and CDR2 is SYDVKM in the germline V gene. The V end lost 7 bases, the J end lost 3 bases, and 13 bases lay between the germline ends. Here the CDR3 DNA reads TGTGCCAGCAAGGATCAGGGGATCTACGAGCAGTACTTC. Amino acid sequence: CASKDQGIYEQYF.

The chain is built from TRBV18 and TRBJ1-4; perhaps TRBD1 as D (6 bases). The V gene lost 6 bases and the J gene lost 6 bases, with 14 bases spanning the gap. Germline assignment: CDR1 KGHSH and CDR2 LQKENI. CDR3 size: 14 residues. The CDR3, as DNA: TGTGCCAGCTCCCCAACAGGGCGTCATGAAAAACTGTTTTTT. Translation: CASSPTGRHEKLFF.

Only a few counts were recorded for this clone. V is TRBV30 and J is TRBJ1-4; possibly TRBD1 for D (5 bases). The germline CDR1 and CDR2 sequences are GTSNPN and SVGIG (reference sequence). The CDR3 has 15 residues. Trimming stripped 0 bases from V and 8 bases from J, with 16 bases between. CDR3 residues: CAWSVYTEGREKLFF. CDR3 sequence (DNA): TGTGCCTGGAGTGTATATACGGAGGGGAGAGAAAAACTGTTTTTT.

This chain uses TRBV19 with TRBJ1-1; perhaps TRBD1 as D (5 bases). This CDR3 has 14 amino acids. The V gene's germline CDR1 is LNHDA and CDR2 SQIVND (reference sequence). With 5 bases removed from V and 5 bases from J, the gap between germline ends came to 15 bases. The CDR3 bases are TGTGCCAGTAGTTGGACACGGAGTGGGACTGAAGCTTTCTTT. Its protein product is CASSWTRSGTEAFF. The whole variable domain, remainder taken from reference TRBV19 and TRBJ1-1, is DGGITQSPKYLFRKEGQNVTLSCEQNLNHDAMYWYRQDPGQGLRLIYYSQIVNDFQKGDIAEGYSVSREKKESFPLTVTSAQKNPTAFYLCASSWTRSGTEAFFGQGTRLTVV.

This clone was seen only a few times. The genes are TRBV2 and TRBJ2-7; D is perhaps TRBD2 (6 bases). The length of the CDR3 is 15 residues. Trimming shortened V by 1 base and J by 3 bases, and 13 bases separated the two germline ends. Germline V gives CDR1 SNHLY, CDR2 FYNNEI. CDR3 residues: CASSEGQGGNYEQYF. The CDR3 nucleotides read TGTGCCAGCAGTGAAGGGCAGGGAGGAAACTACGAGCAGTACTTC. The full variable domain, its missing parts supplied by reference TRBV2 and TRBJ2-7, is EPEVTQTPSHQVTQMGQEVILRCVPISNHLYFYWYRQILGQKVEFLVSFYNNEISEKSEIFDDQFSVERPDGSNFTLKIRSTKLEDSAMYFCASSEGQGGNYEQYFGPGTRLTVT.

This chain uses TRBV7-2 with TRBJ2-7; a weak D match, TRBD1 (6 bases). Trimming left V 5 bases short and J 6 bases short, with 23 bases between. The germline gives CDR1 SGHTA, CDR2 FQGNSA. The CDR3 totals 16 residues. The CDR3 region is CASSLTGLTGSFEQYF. The CDR3 nucleotides are TGTGCCAGCAGCCTCACAGGGTTGACTGGGTCTTTCGAGCAGTACTTC.

The rearrangement links TRBV9 to TRBJ1-6; TRBD1 might be the D (6 bases). Looked up from germline, CDR1 is SGDLS and CDR2 is YYNGEE. V lost 0 bases, J lost 7 bases, and 11 bases lay in between. The length of the CDR3 is 15 residues. The CDR3 here is CASSVDGQLNSPLHF. The CDR3 nucleotides read TGTGCCAGCAGCGTAGATGGACAGCTAAATTCACCCCTCCACTTT. Full variable domain (remainder filled in from reference TRBV9 and TRBJ1-6): DSGVTQTPKHLITATGQRVTLRCSPRSGDLSVYWYQQSLDQGLQFLIQYYNGEERAKGNILERFSAQQFPDLHSELNLSSLELGDSALYFCASSVDGQLNSPLHFGNGTRLTVT.